Reported below is one T cell receptor (beta chain). These data belong to a study of technical replicates of blood from a few donors. Assay used: immunoSEQ multiplex PCR; TCRdb lists only in-frame clones, some missing. The table lists 100,000 or so clones, about 96% of them singletons. Germline lookup yields CDR1 SEHNR and CDR2 FQNEAQ (reference sequence). Germline trimming cut 0 bases from V and 4 bases from J; bases unmatched to any gene: 12. The CDR3 consists of 18 residues. This receptor was taken from a human donor in good health. This chain links TRBV7-9 with TRBJ2-1; 7 positions agree with TRBD1. The sequencing input was T cells isolated from PBMCs. CDR3 region: CASSLAPSRDSIYNEQFF. CDR3 nucleotides: TGTGCCAGCAGCTTAGCGCCATCCCGGGACAGTATATACAATGAGCAGTTCTTC.